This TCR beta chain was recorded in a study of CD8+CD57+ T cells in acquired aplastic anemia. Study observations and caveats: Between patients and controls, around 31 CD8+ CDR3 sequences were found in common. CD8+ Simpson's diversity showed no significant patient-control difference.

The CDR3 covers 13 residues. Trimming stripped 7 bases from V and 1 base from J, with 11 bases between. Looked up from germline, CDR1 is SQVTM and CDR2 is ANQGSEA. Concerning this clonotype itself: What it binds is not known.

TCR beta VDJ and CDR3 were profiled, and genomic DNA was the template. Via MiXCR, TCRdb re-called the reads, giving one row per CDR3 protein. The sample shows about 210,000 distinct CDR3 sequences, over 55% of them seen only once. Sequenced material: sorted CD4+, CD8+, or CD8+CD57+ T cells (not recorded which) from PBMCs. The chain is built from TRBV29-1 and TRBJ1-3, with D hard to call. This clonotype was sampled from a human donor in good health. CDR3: CSAALSSGNTIYF. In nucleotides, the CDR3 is TGCAGCGCCGCTTTAAGTTCTGGAAACACCATATATTTT. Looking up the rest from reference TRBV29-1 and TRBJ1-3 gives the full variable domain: SAVISQKPSRDICQRGTSLTIQCQVDSQVTMMFWYRQQPGQSLTLIATANQGSEATYESGFVIDKFPISRPNLTFSTLTVSNMSPEDSSIYLCSAALSSGNTIYFGEGSWLTVV.